The sequence of this T cell receptor beta chain was determined in a study of blood T cell repertoires in COVID-19. Study overall: In each case, the material was cDNA or gDNA derived from T cells, B-cell-depleted T cells, or PBMCs.

Authors' methods: For nucleated cells, counts were estimated from reference gene primer amplification. The protocol was immunoSEQ multiplex PCR, while the TCRdb copy is restricted to in-frame clones and leaves out a portion. The V and J calls and clone size are taken from that table; D and trimming were inferred from the DNA. The sample includes about 160,000 clones, roughly 84% seen only once; the top ten take nearly 8%. The CDR3 length is 16 residues. Germline CDR1 reads SGHTA; CDR2 reads FQGNSA. After removal of 5 bases from V and 3 bases from J, the junction contained 10 bases not matched to a gene.

The chain uses TRBV7-2 and TRBJ2-1, with 7 bases aligning to TRBD2. The sequencing sample was made of PBMCs or T cells enriched from blood (not recorded which). This receptor was obtained from a woman between 50 and 59 years old who had recovered from COVID-19. The CDR3 protein is CASSPGGAGVYNEQFF. In DNA, the CDR3 is TGTGCCAGCAGCCCGGGTGGCGCGGGAGTCTACAATGAGCAGTTCTTC.